What follows are 17 T cell receptor beta chains derived from one specimen sequenced in a study of cytomegalovirus exposure and HLA in healthy donors (dated by TCRdb to the late 2010s). The library was prepared using the immunoSEQ multiplex PCR assay. As stored in TCRdb, this immuneACCESS dataset retains in-frame rearrangements with V and J assigned. A fraction of the clones does not appear; measured against another copy, unresolved V genes explain less than half of the discrepancy, and the remainder lacks a known reason. In this sample the table shows 100,000 to 150,000 clones, 70% to 90% of which occur a single time. The ten top clones hold under 2% of the sample. Sequences were obtained from PBMCs. Receptors originate from a woman aged 18-29 years in good health and CMV-seronegative.

The CDR3 DNA is TGTGCCAGCAGTTACGGCGGAGGCTACAATGAGCAGTTCTTC. It yields the protein CASSYGGGYNEQFF. The genes are TRBV6-5 and TRBJ2-1; D may be TRBD2 (5 bases). This CDR3 has 14 residues. Trimming left V 2 bases short and J 3 bases short, with 8 bases between. Germline values: CDR1 MNHEY, CDR2 SVGAGI.

The chain is built from TRBV6-1 and TRBJ1-2, with 7 bases identical to TRBD1. Unmatched junction bases numbered 8, after V lost 6 bases and J lost 1 base. The length of the CDR3 is 15 residues. Per the germline V gene, CDR1 is MNHNS and CDR2 is SASEGT. CDR3 in amino acids: CASRDHYRGNYGYTF. DNA of the CDR3: TGTGCCAGCAGAGACCACTACAGGGGTAACTATGGCTACACCTTC.

DNA of the CDR3: TGTGCCTGGAGAATTTTTGGCCGGGGGGGGACCTACGAGCAGTACTTC. It is translated as CAWRIFGRGGTYEQYF. The chain couples TRBV30 to TRBJ2-7; 8 positions agree with TRBD2. V lost 3 bases, J lost 2 bases, and 12 bases stayed unmatched. This CDR3 contains 16 residues. Germline V gene sequence: CDR1 GTSNPN, CDR2 SVGIG (reference sequence).

This chain links TRBV12-5 with TRBJ2-1, with D hard to call. The CDR3 has 13 residues. V lost 7 bases, J lost 9 bases, and 16 bases lay in between. The V gene's germline CDR1 is LGHNT and CDR2 FRNRAP. In nucleotides, the CDR3 is TGTGCTAGTGTAGAGAACTACAAACCTGAGCAGTTCTTC. Amino acids: CASVENYKPEQFF.

This chain uses TRBV7-9 with TRBJ1-2; no clear D gene. V lost 1 base and J 2 bases, leaving 8 bases between the germline ends. CDR3 length: 14 residues. The V gene's germline CDR1 is SEHNR and CDR2 FQNEAQ (reference sequence). CDR3 bases: TGTGCCAGCAGCTTAGGCGGTCGGAACTATGGCTACACCTTC. This encodes CASSLGGRNYGYTF.

The V and J genes are TRBV4-2 and TRBJ2-1; 12 bases agree with TRBD2. CDR3 length equals 15 residues. The J segment lost 6 bases and the V segment lost 4 bases, leaving 4 bases of the junction unmatched. The germline gives CDR1 LGHNA, CDR2 YNFKEQ. In DNA form, the CDR3 reads TGTGCCAGCAGCCCTCTAGCGGGGGGGGGCAATGAGCAGTTCTTC. The encoded protein is CASSPLAGGGNEQFF.

The chain couples TRBV4-2 to TRBJ2-7, with 10 bases lining up with TRBD1. The germline CDR1 and CDR2 sequences are LGHNA and YNFKEQ. CDR3 size: 14 residues. V trimming: 5 bases; J trimming: 5 bases; junction bases outside the gene matches: 6. CDR3 amino acids: CASSSGGTGDEQYF. CDR3 in DNA: TGTGCCAGCAGCTCGGGGGGGACAGGGGACGAGCAGTACTTC.

This chain connects TRBV11-3 to TRBJ2-6; the match to TRBD2 covers 7 bases. The CDR3 consists of 16 residues. After removal of 3 bases from V and 0 bases from J, the junction contained 2 bases not matched to a gene. Looked up from germline, CDR1 is SGHNT and CDR2 is YENEEA. This CDR3 is CASSLRGSSGANVLTF. For the CDR3, the DNA is TGTGCCAGCAGCTTGCGGGGGAGCTCTGGGGCCAACGTCCTGACTTTC.

This clone was counted once. The chain combines TRBV5-1 with TRBJ2-2, with D perhaps TRBD1 (5 bases). This CDR3 region has 15 residues. Looked up from germline, CDR1 is SGHRS and CDR2 is YFSETQ. Trimming left V 0 bases short and J 6 bases short, with 12 bases between. CDR3: CASSLDRFHPGELFF. The CDR3 region has the DNA TGCGCCAGCAGCTTGGACAGGTTTCACCCCGGGGAGCTGTTTTTT.

The chain recombines TRBV19 with TRBJ2-6; D unresolved. V was pared by 5 bases and J by 2 bases, with 10 bases between. Germline-derived CDR1 and CDR2 are LNHDA and SQIVND (reference sequence). The CDR3 runs to 15 residues. This CDR3 reads CASSPQSPGANVLTF. CDR3 nucleotides: TGTGCCAGTAGTCCCCAATCCCCTGGGGCCAACGTCCTGACTTTC.

V and J are TRBV28 and TRBJ2-3; D gene unclear. CDR3 length equals 10 residues. Trimming cost V 4 bases and J 6 bases, with 2 bases left between them. Germline CDR1 and CDR2: MDHEN and SYDVKM. CDR3 in DNA: TGTGCCAGCAGTTCTGATACGCAGTATTTT. Amino acids: CASSSDTQYF.

This clone was seen a single time. The chain combines TRBV7-2 with TRBJ2-2; possibly TRBD2 for D (6 bases). The CDR3 has 17 amino acids. Between the trimmed V and J ends, which lost 2 bases and 4 bases, there was a span of 17 bases. Germline CDR1 and CDR2: SGHTA and FQGNSA. CDR3 amino acids: CASSLTRPGSITGELFF. The DNA for the CDR3 is TGTGCCAGCAGCTTAACTCGACCCGGGAGTATCACCGGGGAGCTGTTTTTT.

The chain recombines TRBV2 with TRBJ2-7; TRBD1 matches 9 bases. The trim removed 6 bases at V and 3 bases at J, leaving 9 bases unmatched. Germline CDR1 SNHLY, CDR2 FYNNEI. This CDR3 has 15 amino acids. The CDR3 region has the DNA TGTGCCAGCAGACGTTCGGGACAGGGTAGCTACGAGCAGTACTTC. Encoded protein: CASRRSGQGSYEQYF.

V usage is TRBV4-1 and J usage is TRBJ1-3; 8 positions agree with TRBD1. The CDR3 is 16 amino acids. Germline CDR1 is MGHRA and CDR2 is YSYEKL. Trimming removed 2 bases from V and 0 bases from J; junction bases left unmatched: 3. In DNA form, the CDR3 reads TGCGCCAGCAGCCAACCCGGACAGGGCTCTGGAAACACCATATATTTT. It is translated as CASSQPGQGSGNTIYF.

The sample holds one count of this clone. The rearrangement links TRBV6-1 to TRBJ2-1, with 8 bases lining up with TRBD2. Trimming cost V 3 bases and J 1 base; bases outside gene matches: 2. CDR1 and CDR2 from the germline V gene are MNHNS and SASEGT. The CDR3 spans 15 residues. This chain's CDR3 is CASSDSGKSYNEQFF. Here the CDR3 DNA reads TGTGCCAGCAGTGATAGCGGGAAGTCCTACAATGAGCAGTTCTTC.

The V gene is TRBV9, the J gene TRBJ2-7; TRBD1 matches 9 bases. The CDR3 is made up of 11 amino acids. V was clipped by 8 bases and J by 3 bases; unmatched bases: 0. The germline V gene has CDR1 SGDLS and CDR2 YYNGEE. CDR3 loop: CARDRGYEQYF. CDR3 nucleotide sequence: TGTGCCAGGGACAGGGGCTACGAGCAGTACTTC.

The V and J genes are TRBV9 and TRBJ2-5; D may be TRBD1 (7 bases). Germline CDR1 reads SGDLS; CDR2 reads YYNGEE. The CDR3 consists of 14 residues. The V and J ends lost 3 bases and 5 bases respectively, with 14 bases between them. The chain's CDR3 is CASSAVPGGETQYF. For the CDR3, the DNA is TGTGCCAGCAGCGCGGTCCCAGGGGGGGAGACCCAGTACTTC.